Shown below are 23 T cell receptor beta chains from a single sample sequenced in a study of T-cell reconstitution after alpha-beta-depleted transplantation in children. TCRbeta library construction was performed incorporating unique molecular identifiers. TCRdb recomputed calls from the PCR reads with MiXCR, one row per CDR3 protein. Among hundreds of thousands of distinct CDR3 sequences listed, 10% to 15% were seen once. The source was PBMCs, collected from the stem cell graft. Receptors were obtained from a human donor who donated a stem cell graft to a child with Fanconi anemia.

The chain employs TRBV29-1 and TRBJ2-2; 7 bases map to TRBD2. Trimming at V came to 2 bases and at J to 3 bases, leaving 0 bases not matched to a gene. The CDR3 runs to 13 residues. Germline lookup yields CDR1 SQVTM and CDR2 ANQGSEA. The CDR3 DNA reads TGCAGCGTTGAACGGGGGGACACCGGGGAGCTGTTTTTT. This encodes CSVERGDTGELFF.

CDR3 sequence (DNA): TGTGCCAGCAGACTCCTTTGGGGGAGCGAGCAGTACTTC. Translated, it gives CASRLLWGSEQYF. V is TRBV28 and J is TRBJ2-7; TRBD1 or TRBD2 may be the D gene (5 bases each). Trimming took off 6 bases at V and 6 bases at J, with 15 bases between the two ends. The CDR3 sequence is 13 residues long. Per germline, CDR1 MDHEN and CDR2 SYDVKM.

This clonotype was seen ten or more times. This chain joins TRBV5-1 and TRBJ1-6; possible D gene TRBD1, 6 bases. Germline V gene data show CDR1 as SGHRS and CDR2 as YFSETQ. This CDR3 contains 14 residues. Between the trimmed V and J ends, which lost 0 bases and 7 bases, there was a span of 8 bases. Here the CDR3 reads CASSLGGANSPLHF. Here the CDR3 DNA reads TGCGCCAGCAGCTTGGGGGGGGCGAATTCACCCCTCCACTTT. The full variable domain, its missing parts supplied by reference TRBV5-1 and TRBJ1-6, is KAGVTQTPRYLIKTRGQQVTLSCSPISGHRSVSWYQQTPGQGLQFLFEYFSETQRNKGNFPGRFSGRQFSNSRSEMNVSTLELGDSALYLCASSLGGANSPLHFGNGTRLTVT.

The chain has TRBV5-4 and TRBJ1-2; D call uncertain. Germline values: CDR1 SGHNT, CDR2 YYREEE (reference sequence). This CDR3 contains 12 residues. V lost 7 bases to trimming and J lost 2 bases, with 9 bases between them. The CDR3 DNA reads TGTGCCAGCCACAGCTTAAACTATGGCTACACCTTC. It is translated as CASHSLNYGYTF. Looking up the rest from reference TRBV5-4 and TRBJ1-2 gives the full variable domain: ETGVTQSPTHLIKTRGQQVTLRCSSQSGHNTVSWYQQALGQGPQFIFQYYREEENGRGNFPPRFSGLQFPNYSSELNVNALELDDSALYLCASHSLNYGYTFGSGTRLTVV.

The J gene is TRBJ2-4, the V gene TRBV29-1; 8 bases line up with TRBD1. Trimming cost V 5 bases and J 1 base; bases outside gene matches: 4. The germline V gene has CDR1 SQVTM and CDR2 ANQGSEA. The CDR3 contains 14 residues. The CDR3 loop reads CSVWTGPAKNIQYF. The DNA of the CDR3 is TGCAGCGTTTGGACAGGGCCGGCCAAAAACATTCAGTACTTC. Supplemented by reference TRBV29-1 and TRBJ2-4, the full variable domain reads SAVISQKPSRDICQRGTSLTIQCQVDSQVTMMFWYRQQPGQSLTLIATANQGSEATYESGFVIDKFPISRPNLTFSTLTVSNMSPEDSSIYLCSVWTGPAKNIQYFGAGTRLSVL.

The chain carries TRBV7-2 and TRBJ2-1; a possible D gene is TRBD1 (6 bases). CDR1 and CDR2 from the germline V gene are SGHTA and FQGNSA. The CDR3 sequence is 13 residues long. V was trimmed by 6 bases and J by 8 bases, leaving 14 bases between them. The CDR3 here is CASSPVTGYEQFF. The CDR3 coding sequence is TGTGCCAGCAGTCCAGTCACAGGGTATGAGCAGTTCTTC.

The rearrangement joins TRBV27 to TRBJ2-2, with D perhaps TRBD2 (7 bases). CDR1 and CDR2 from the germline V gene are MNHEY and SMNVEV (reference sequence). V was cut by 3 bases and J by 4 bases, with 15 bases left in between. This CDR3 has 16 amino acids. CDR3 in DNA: TGTGCCAGCAGTTTTTACGAGGGGGGGACCACCGGGGAGCTGTTTTTT. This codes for CASSFYEGGTTGELFF.

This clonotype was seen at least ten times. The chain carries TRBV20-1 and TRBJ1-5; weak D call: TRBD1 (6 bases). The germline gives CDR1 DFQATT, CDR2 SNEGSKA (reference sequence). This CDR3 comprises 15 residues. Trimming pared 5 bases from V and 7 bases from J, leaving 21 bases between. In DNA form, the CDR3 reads TGCAGTGCTTCATGGGGTCCGGGGGGGCGACAGCCCCAGCATTTT. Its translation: CSASWGPGGRQPQHF.

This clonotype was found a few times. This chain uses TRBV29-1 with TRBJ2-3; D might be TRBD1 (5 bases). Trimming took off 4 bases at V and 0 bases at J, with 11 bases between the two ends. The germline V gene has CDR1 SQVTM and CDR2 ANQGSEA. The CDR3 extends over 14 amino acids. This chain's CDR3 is CSVVLGASTDTQYF. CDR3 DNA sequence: TGCAGCGTTGTTCTAGGGGCCAGCACAGATACGCAGTATTTT.

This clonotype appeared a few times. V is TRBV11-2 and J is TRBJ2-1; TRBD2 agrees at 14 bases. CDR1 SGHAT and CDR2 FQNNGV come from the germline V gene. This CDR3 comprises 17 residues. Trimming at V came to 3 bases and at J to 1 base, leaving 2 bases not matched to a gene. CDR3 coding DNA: TGTGCCAGCAGCTTGACTAGCGGGGGGGTTTCCTACAATGAGCAGTTCTTC. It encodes CASSLTSGGVSYNEQFF. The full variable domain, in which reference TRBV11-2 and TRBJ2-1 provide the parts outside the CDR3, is EAGVAQSPRYKIIEKRQSVAFWCNPISGHATLYWYQQILGQGPKLLIQFQNNGVVDDSQLPKDRFSAERLKGVDSTLKIQPAKLEDSAVYLCASSLTSGGVSYNEQFFGPGTRLTVL.

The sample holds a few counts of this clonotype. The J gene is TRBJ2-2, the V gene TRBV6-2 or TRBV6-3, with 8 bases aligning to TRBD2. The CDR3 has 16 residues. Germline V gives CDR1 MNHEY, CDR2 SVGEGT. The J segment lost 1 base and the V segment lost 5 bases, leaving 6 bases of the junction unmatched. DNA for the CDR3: TGTGCCAGCAGTCGGTCGGGGGGGCAGAACACCGGGGAGCTGTTTTTT. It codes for CASSRSGGQNTGELFF.

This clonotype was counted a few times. The CDR3 coding sequence is TGCAGTGCTAGGGCCTCGGGGGGCCGAGGGAATGAGCAGTTCTTC. The encoded protein is CSARASGGRGNEQFF. The V and J genes are TRBV20-1 and TRBJ2-1; D may be TRBD2 (7 bases). CDR3 size: 15 residues. V gave up 3 bases and J gave up 7 bases, with 19 bases separating them. Germline V gives CDR1 DFQATT, CDR2 SNEGSKA (reference sequence).

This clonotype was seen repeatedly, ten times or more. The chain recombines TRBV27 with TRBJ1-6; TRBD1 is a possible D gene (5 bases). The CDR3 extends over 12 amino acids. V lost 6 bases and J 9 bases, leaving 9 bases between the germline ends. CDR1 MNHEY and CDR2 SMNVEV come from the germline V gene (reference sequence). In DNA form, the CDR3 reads TGTGCCAGCAGGAAAAGGGGTTCACCCCTCCACTTT. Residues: CASRKRGSPLHF.

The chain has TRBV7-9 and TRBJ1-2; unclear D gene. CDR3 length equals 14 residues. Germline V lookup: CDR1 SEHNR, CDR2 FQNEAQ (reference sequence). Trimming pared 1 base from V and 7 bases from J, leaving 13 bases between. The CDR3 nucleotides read TGTGCCAGCAGCTTAGGGGCCTCCCTGGCTGGCTACACCTTC. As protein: CASSLGASLAGYTF. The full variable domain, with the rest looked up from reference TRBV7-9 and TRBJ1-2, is DTGVSQNPRHKITKRGQNVTFRCDPISEHNRLYWYRQTLGQGPEFLTYFQNEAQLEKSRLLSDRFSAERPKGSFSTLEIQRTEQGDSAMYLCASSLGASLAGYTFGSGTRLTVV.

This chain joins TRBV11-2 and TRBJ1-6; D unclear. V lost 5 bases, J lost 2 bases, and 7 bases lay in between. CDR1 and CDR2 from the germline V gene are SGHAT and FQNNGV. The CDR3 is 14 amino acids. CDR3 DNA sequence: TGTGCCAGCAGCGCCGGGCCCTATAATTCACCCCTCCACTTT. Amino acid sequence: CASSAGPYNSPLHF.

The CDR3 DNA is TGCGCCAGCAGCCAATCTAACGGGGTTGGGTCAGGCGAGCAGTACTTC. Translation: CASSQSNGVGSGEQYF. The V and J genes are TRBV4-3 and TRBJ2-7; D might be TRBD2 (5 bases). Germline CDR1 LGHNA, CDR2 YSLEER. Trimming shortened V by 2 bases and J by 6 bases, and 20 bases separated the two germline ends. The CDR3 runs to 16 residues.

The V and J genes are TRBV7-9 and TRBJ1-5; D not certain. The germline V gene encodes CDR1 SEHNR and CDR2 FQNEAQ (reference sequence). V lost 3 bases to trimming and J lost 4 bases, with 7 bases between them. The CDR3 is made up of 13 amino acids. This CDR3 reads CASSFSDNQPQHF. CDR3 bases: TGTGCCAGCAGCTTTTCAGATAATCAGCCCCAGCATTTT.

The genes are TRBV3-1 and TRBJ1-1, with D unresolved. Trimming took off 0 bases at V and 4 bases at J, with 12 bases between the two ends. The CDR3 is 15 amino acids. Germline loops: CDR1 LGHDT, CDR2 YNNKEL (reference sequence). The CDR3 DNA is TGTGCCAGCAGCCAAGATACGGGAATGGCCACTGAAGCTTTCTTT. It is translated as CASSQDTGMATEAFF.

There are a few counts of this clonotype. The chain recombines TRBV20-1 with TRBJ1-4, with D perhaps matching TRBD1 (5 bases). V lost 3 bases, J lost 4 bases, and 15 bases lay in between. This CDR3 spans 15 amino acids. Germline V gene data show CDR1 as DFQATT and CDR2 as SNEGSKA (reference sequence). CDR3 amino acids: CSARATGRINEKLFF. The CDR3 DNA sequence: TGCAGTGCTAGGGCCACGGGACGGATTAATGAAAAACTGTTTTTT.

Here the CDR3 DNA reads TGTGCCAGCAGCGAACCAACTAGCGGGGGGTACACCGGGGAGCTGTTTTTT. Its translation is CASSEPTSGGYTGELFF. The J gene is TRBJ2-2, the V gene TRBV28; 12 positions agree with TRBD2. The V gene's germline CDR1 is MDHEN and CDR2 SYDVKM. This CDR3 has 17 amino acids. V lost 6 bases, J lost 3 bases, and 8 bases stayed unmatched.

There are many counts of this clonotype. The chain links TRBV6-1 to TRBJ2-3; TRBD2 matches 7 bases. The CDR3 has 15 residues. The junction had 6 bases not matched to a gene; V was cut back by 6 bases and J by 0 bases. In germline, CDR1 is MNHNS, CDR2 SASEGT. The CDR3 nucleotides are TGTGCCAGCAGCCGGGAGGTTGCTAGCACAGATACGCAGTATTTT. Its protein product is CASSREVASTDTQYF.

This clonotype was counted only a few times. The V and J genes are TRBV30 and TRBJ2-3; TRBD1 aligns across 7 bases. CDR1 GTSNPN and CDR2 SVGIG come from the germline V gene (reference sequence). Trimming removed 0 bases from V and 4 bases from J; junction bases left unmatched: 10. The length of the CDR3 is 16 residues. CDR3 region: CAWSVQGGVLPDTQYF. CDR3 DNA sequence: TGTGCCTGGAGTGTACAAGGGGGCGTCCTCCCAGATACGCAGTATTTT.

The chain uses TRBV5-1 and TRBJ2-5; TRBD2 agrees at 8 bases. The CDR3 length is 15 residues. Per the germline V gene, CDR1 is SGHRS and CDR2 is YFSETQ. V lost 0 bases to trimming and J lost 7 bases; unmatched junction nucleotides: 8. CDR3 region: CASSLGTSGLRTQYF. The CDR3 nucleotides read TGCGCCAGCAGCTTGGGTACTAGCGGATTAAGGACCCAGTACTTC.